One and the same sample provided the 23 T cell receptor beta chains below, sequenced in a study of blood T cell repertoires in COVID-19. Sequenced by immunoSEQ multiplex PCR; TCRdb stores in-frame clones only, minus some. The sample lists roughly 140,000 clones, over 75% occurring once. The sample was peripheral blood. The receptors stem from a man aged 50 or older with acute or convalescent COVID-19.

J is TRBJ2-1 and V is TRBV4-1; 8 bases agree with TRBD1. The CDR3 is 15 residues long. The V gene end was trimmed by 1 base and the J gene end by 7 bases; junction bases not matched to a gene: 6. In germline, CDR1 is MGHRA, CDR2 YSYEKL. CDR3 in DNA: TGCGCCAGCAGCCAAGCGGACAGGGAGGTTAATGAGCAGTTCTTC. Translation: CASSQADREVNEQFF.

The J gene is TRBJ1-2, the V gene TRBV3-1 (or the pseudogene TRBV3-2); D might be TRBD1 (5 bases). V was pared by 3 bases and J by 6 bases, with 17 bases between. The germline V gene encodes CDR1 LGHDT and CDR2 YNNKEL (reference sequence). The CDR3 consists of 15 residues. This CDR3 reads CASSHLETRGDGYTF. The CDR3 DNA is TGTGCCAGCAGCCATCTGGAAACGCGGGGGGATGGCTACACCTTC.

The rearrangement uses TRBV19 and TRBJ2-6; 8 positions agree with TRBD1. The CDR3 spans 18 residues. J lost 3 bases, V lost 2 bases, and 9 bases had no gene match. Germline values: CDR1 LNHDA, CDR2 SQIVND (reference sequence). CDR3 sequence: CASSIRLQGASGANVLTF. The CDR3 coding sequence is TGTGCCAGTAGTATAAGGTTGCAGGGGGCTAGTGGGGCCAACGTCCTGACTTTC.

This rearrangement joins TRBV6-5 to TRBJ1-1; D not resolved. The CDR3 contains 13 residues. Germline CDR1 and CDR2: MNHEY and SVGAGI. Trimming took off 2 bases at V and 4 bases at J, with 8 bases between the two ends. CDR3 bases: TGTGCCAGCAGTTACGCCGGTGGCACTGAAGCTTTCTTT. Translation: CASSYAGGTEAFF.

This sequence joins TRBV19 and TRBJ1-3, with D possibly being TRBD1 (5 bases). CDR1 and CDR2 from the germline V gene are LNHDA and SQIVND (reference sequence). The ends were cut back, 4 bases at V and 0 bases at J, with 10 bases in the middle. The CDR3 totals 15 residues. The chain's CDR3 is CASSRGYDSGNTIYF. DNA for the CDR3: TGTGCCAGTAGTAGGGGCTACGACTCTGGAAACACCATATATTTT.

Here the CDR3 reads CASSTDWASQYNEQFF. The CDR3 DNA sequence: TGTGCCAGCAGCACTGATTGGGCTAGCCAGTACAATGAGCAGTTCTTC. This chain uses TRBV7-6 with TRBJ2-1; D possibly corresponds to TRBD2 (5 bases). The germline gives CDR1 SGHVS, CDR2 FNYEAQ. V lost 5 bases and J 4 bases, leaving 18 bases between the germline ends. The CDR3 has 16 residues.

V is TRBV9 and J is TRBJ2-7, with D uncertain. The V and J ends lost 2 bases and 2 bases respectively, with 11 bases between them. In germline, CDR1 is SGDLS, CDR2 YYNGEE. The CDR3 consists of 14 residues. The DNA of the CDR3 is TGTGCCAGCAGCGTCACGGGTTTCACCTACGAGCAGTACTTC. The encoded protein is CASSVTGFTYEQYF. The full variable domain, completed using reference TRBV9 and TRBJ2-7, is DSGVTQTPKHLITATGQRVTLRCSPRSGDLSVYWYQQSLDQGLQFLIQYYNGEERAKGNILERFSAQQFPDLHSELNLSSLELGDSALYFCASSVTGFTYEQYFGPGTRLTVT.

J is TRBJ2-5 and V is TRBV5-1, with no clear D. The CDR3 covers 14 residues. Germline V gives CDR1 SGHRS, CDR2 YFSETQ. V shed 1 base and J shed 4 bases, with 11 bases lying between them. CDR3 nucleotides: TGCGCCAGCAGCTTGTCAGGAACGCTAGAGACCCAGTACTTC. Translation gives CASSLSGTLETQYF.

The genes are TRBV5-5 and TRBJ2-6, with D uncertain. Trimming pared 4 bases from V and 0 bases from J, leaving 8 bases between. Germline V CDR1 and CDR2: SGHKS, YYEKEE (reference sequence). The CDR3 loop spans 15 amino acids. The CDR3 DNA follows: TGTGCCAGCAGCCCGACTCTCTCTGGGGCCAACGTCCTGACTTTC. This encodes CASSPTLSGANVLTF.

The CDR3 reads CASSIGQGFNQPQHF. The CDR3 DNA is TGTGCCAGTAGTATCGGACAGGGGTTCAATCAGCCCCAGCATTTT. The V call is TRBV19, the J call TRBJ1-5, with 9 bases identical to TRBD1. V lost 3 bases and J lost 3; bases outside the gene matches: 3. This CDR3 contains 15 residues. Germline assignment: CDR1 LNHDA and CDR2 SQIVND (reference sequence).

The chain combines TRBV10-1 with TRBJ2-7, with 9 bases aligning to TRBD2. Germline loops: CDR1 WNHNN, CDR2 SYGVQD (reference sequence). The CDR3 sequence is 17 residues long. The V segment lost 0 bases and the J segment 4 bases; nucleotides outside the gene matches: 10. The CDR3 sequence: CASSESTGTSSDYEQYF. CDR3 DNA sequence: TGCGCCAGCAGTGAGTCAACCGGGACTAGCAGCGATTACGAGCAGTACTTC.

Only a few counts were recorded for this clone. The chain is built from TRBV13 and TRBJ2-1; a possible D gene is TRBD2 (6 bases). Trimming took off 5 bases at V and 9 bases at J, with 11 bases between the two ends. The CDR3 consists of 12 residues. Looked up from germline, CDR1 is PRHDT and CDR2 is FYEKMQ (reference sequence). CDR3 DNA sequence: TGTGCCAGCAGCGACGTGGGGGGTGAGCAGTTCTTC. Amino acids: CASSDVGGEQFF.

This chain joins TRBV24-1 and TRBJ2-1; 9 bases line up with TRBD2. The junction had 2 bases not matched to a gene; V was cut back by 6 bases and J by 0 bases. This CDR3 contains 15 residues. The germline CDR1 and CDR2 sequences are KGHDR and SFDVKD. Written as DNA, the CDR3 is TGTGCCACCAGTCCAGCGGGAGGCTCCTACAATGAGCAGTTCTTC. Its translation is CATSPAGGSYNEQFF.

The chain has TRBV15 and TRBJ1-1; no definite D call. The germline V and J ends were trimmed by 0 bases and 2 bases, with 13 bases remaining between them. The CDR3 totals 16 residues. CDR1 and CDR2 from the germline V gene are LNHNV and YYDKDF (reference sequence). The CDR3 DNA follows: TGTGCCACCAGCAGAGATTTGGAGGGATACAACACTGAAGCTTTCTTT. This translates into CATSRDLEGYNTEAFF.

The V call is TRBV9, the J call TRBJ1-2, with D perhaps matching TRBD1 (5 bases). Germline lookup yields CDR1 SGDLS and CDR2 YYNGEE. This CDR3 has 14 amino acids. Between the trimmed V and J ends, which lost 0 bases and 3 bases, there was a span of 9 bases. CDR3 sequence: CASSVGRVDYGYTF. The CDR3 nucleotides read TGTGCCAGCAGCGTAGGCAGGGTCGACTATGGCTACACCTTC.

V gene TRBV11-3 combines with J gene TRBJ2-7; D is unresolved. The CDR3 totals 13 residues. The germline V gene encodes CDR1 SGHNT and CDR2 YENEEA. V lost 4 bases to trimming and J lost 2 bases, with 9 bases between them. The CDR3 nucleotides read TGTGCCAGCAGCTCGACCGACACCTACGAGCAGTACTTC. Its protein is CASSSTDTYEQYF. The full variable domain, rest sourced from reference TRBV11-3 and TRBJ2-7, is EAGVVQSPRYKIIEKKQPVAFWCNPISGHNTLYWYLQNLGQGPELLIRYENEEAVDDSQLPKDRFSAERLKGVDSTLKIQPAELGDSAVYLCASSSTDTYEQYFGPGTRLTVT.

The chain has TRBV2 and TRBJ2-7, with D possibly matching TRBD1 (6 bases). Trimming took off 8 bases at V and 0 bases at J, with 17 bases between the two ends. CDR1 and CDR2 (germline): SNHLY, FYNNEI. The CDR3 spans 15 residues. CDR3 residues: CASGYTTGSSYEQYF. CDR3 bases: TGTGCCAGCGGATATACGACAGGAAGCTCCTACGAGCAGTACTTC.

The chain combines TRBV10-3 with TRBJ1-5; TRBD1 might be the D (6 bases). The CDR3 is 14 amino acids. Germline V gene sequence: CDR1 ENHRY, CDR2 SYGVKD. V lost 4 bases to trimming and J lost 0 bases, with 7 bases between them. This chain's CDR3 is CAISGQDSNQPQHF. The CDR3 bases are TGTGCCATCAGTGGACAGGATAGCAATCAGCCCCAGCATTTT.

This clone was counted a single time. The V call is TRBV7-9, the J call TRBJ2-7; 8 bases match TRBD1. Germline V gene sequence: CDR1 SEHNR, CDR2 FQNEAQ (reference sequence). The CDR3 covers 13 residues. The trim removed 3 bases at V and 2 bases at J, leaving 0 bases unmatched. The CDR3 region is CASSLTGAYEQYF. The CDR3 DNA reads TGTGCCAGCAGCTTGACAGGGGCCTACGAGCAGTACTTC. Supplemented by reference TRBV7-9 and TRBJ2-7, the full variable domain reads DTGVSQNPRHKITKRGQNVTFRCDPISEHNRLYWYRQTLGQGPEFLTYFQNEAQLEKSRLLSDRFSAERPKGSFSTLEIQRTEQGDSAMYLCASSLTGAYEQYFGPGTRLTVT.

The chain is built from TRBV7-2 and TRBJ1-1; 7 nucleotides align to TRBD1. J was trimmed by 7 bases and V by 4 bases; bases with no gene match: 6. The CDR3 has 13 residues. CDR1 and CDR2 from the germline V gene are SGHTA and FQGNSA. This chain's CDR3 is CASSSLRQGEAFF. The CDR3 DNA reads as TGTGCCAGCAGCTCCCTCCGACAGGGTGAAGCTTTCTTT.

The rearrangement uses TRBV7-9 and TRBJ2-3; D not resolved. This CDR3 region has 14 residues. Germline V gene data show CDR1 as SEHNR and CDR2 as FQNEAQ (reference sequence). V was trimmed by 0 bases and J by 4 bases, leaving 8 bases between them. CDR3 region: CASSLAISADTQYF. The CDR3 DNA reads as TGTGCCAGCAGCTTAGCTATCAGCGCAGATACGCAGTATTTT.

This clone was found a few times. The V and J genes are TRBV2 and TRBJ2-3, with 10 bases identical to TRBD2. V gave up 7 bases and J gave up 4 bases; unmatched junction bases: 5. Germline V lookup: CDR1 SNHLY, CDR2 FYNNEI. The length of the CDR3 is 14 residues. The CDR3 loop reads CASKETSGPDTQYF. In nucleotides, the CDR3 is TGTGCCAGCAAAGAGACTAGCGGGCCAGATACGCAGTATTTT.

This chain links TRBV5-4 with TRBJ1-2; 7 bases agree with TRBD1. Looked up from germline, CDR1 is SGHNT and CDR2 is YYREEE (reference sequence). Trimming at V came to 4 bases and at J to 1 base, leaving 1 base not matched to a gene. The CDR3 consists of 13 residues. The CDR3 spells CASSRDSNYGYTF. CDR3 in DNA: TGTGCCAGCAGCAGGGACAGTAACTATGGCTACACCTTC. Together with reference TRBV5-4 and TRBJ1-2, the CDR3 gives the full variable domain: ETGVTQSPTHLIKTRGQQVTLRCSSQSGHNTVSWYQQALGQGPQFIFQYYREEENGRGNFPPRFSGLQFPNYSSELNVNALELDDSALYLCASSRDSNYGYTFGSGTRLTVV.